This TCR beta chain was recorded in a study of cytomegalovirus exposure and HLA in healthy donors. The donors were in the roughly 130-subject validation cohort; that cohort was separate from the approximately 670-subject first cohort. Repertoires were generated with immunoSEQ multiplex PCR, while TCRdb's copy carries only in-frame clones and drops some. Seen here are roughly 230,000 clones, 90% observed once, and the top ten hold 2.5% to 3.5%. Study-level points and caveats: The authors enumerated roughly 160 TCR beta chains as linked to cytomegalovirus.

Between the trimmed V and J ends, which lost 0 bases and 4 bases, there was a span of 9 bases. The CDR3 extends over 14 amino acids. The germline gives CDR1 KGHSH, CDR2 LQKENI. In the case of this clone: No antigen is known for it.

The chain carries TRBV18 and TRBJ1-2, with D possibly being TRBD1 (5 bases). Sequencing input: PBMCs. This clonotype was sampled from a woman under 40 in good health and CMV-seronegative. The CDR3 reads CASSPPGDRYGYTF. CDR3 DNA sequence: TGTGCCAGCTCACCACCGGGGGACCGCTATGGCTACACCTTC.